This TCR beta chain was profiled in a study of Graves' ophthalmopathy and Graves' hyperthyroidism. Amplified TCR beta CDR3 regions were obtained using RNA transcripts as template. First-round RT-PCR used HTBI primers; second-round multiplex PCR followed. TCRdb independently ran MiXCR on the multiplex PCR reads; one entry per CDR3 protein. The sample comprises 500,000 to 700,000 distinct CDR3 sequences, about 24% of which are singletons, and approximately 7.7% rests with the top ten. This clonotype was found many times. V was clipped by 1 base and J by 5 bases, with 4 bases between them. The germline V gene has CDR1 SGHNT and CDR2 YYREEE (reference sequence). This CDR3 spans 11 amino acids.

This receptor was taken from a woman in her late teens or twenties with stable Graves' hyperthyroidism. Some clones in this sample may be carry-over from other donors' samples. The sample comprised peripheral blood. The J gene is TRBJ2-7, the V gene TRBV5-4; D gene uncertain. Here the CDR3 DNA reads TGTGCCAGCAGCTTGATAAACGAGCAGTACTTC. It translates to CASSLINEQYF.